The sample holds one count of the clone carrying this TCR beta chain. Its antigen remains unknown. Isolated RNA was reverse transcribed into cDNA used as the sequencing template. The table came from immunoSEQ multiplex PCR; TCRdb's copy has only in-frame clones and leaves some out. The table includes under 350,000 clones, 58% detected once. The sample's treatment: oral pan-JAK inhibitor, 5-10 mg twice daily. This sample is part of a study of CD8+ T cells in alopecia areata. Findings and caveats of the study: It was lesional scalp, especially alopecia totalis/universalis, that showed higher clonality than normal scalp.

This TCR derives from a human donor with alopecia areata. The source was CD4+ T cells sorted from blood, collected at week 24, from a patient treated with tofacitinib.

The CDR3 sequence: CASSVTGAALHF. CDR3 bases: TGTGCCAGCAGCGTTACAGGGGCCGCCCTCCACTTT. The V gene is TRBV9, the J gene TRBJ1-6; TRBD1 matches at 7 bases. The CDR3 loop spans 12 amino acids. Germline assignment: CDR1 SGDLS and CDR2 YYNGEE. The J segment lost 14 bases and the V segment lost 2 bases, leaving 4 bases of the junction unmatched. The complete variable domain, with remaining parts taken from reference TRBV9 and TRBJ1-6, reads DSGVTQTPKHLITATGQRVTLRCSPRSGDLSVYWYQQSLDQGLQFLIQYYNGEERAKGNILERFSAQQFPDLHSELNLSSLELGDSALYFCASSVTGAALHFGNGTRLTVT.